These T cell receptor beta chains were read from a single sample in a study of cytomegalovirus exposure and HLA in healthy donors. The data were produced by immunoSEQ multiplex PCR, yet TCRdb's version contains in-frame clones alone and is incomplete. Counted here are more than 130,000 clones, around 79% occurring once; the ten biggest clones make up less than 3.5%. Sample: PBMCs. The source is a male donor in good health and CMV-seronegative. CDR3s include the opening cysteine and the closing phenylalanine or tryptophan. A D gene is named only where the DNA matches it firmly. Clone sizes are given selectively: once, few, many, or a class where the clone is expanded.

D: .
J: TRBJ2-1
V: TRBV7-2
length: 13
size: .
DNA: TGTGCCAGCAGCTTAGCCTTCAGTCATGAGCAGTTCTTC
CDR3: CASSLAFSHEQFF

D: .
J: TRBJ2-7
V: TRBV30
length: 13
size: .
DNA: TGTGCCTGGACGGGCCAGGGGTTCGACGAGCAGTACTTC
CDR3: CAWTGQGFDEQYF

D: TRBD1
J: TRBJ1-6
V: TRBV18
length: 15
size: once
DNA: TGTGCCAGCTCTCTCCGGGACAGGGCGAATTCACCCCTCCACTTT
CDR3: CASSLRDRANSPLHF

D: TRBD2
J: TRBJ2-5
V: TRBV5-4
length: 14
size: .
DNA: TGTGCCAGCAGCTTAGCGGGAGCACAAGAGACCCAGTACTTC
CDR3: CASSLAGAQETQYF

D: TRBD2
J: TRBJ2-1
V: TRBV9
length: 15
size: .
DNA: TGTGCCAGCAGCGTAGGACTAGCGATATATGGTGAGCAGTTCTTC
CDR3: CASSVGLAIYGEQFF

D: TRBD2
J: TRBJ2-7
V: TRBV30
length: 14
size: .
DNA: TGTGCCTGGAGTCCACTAGCGGGAGTGAGCGAGCAGTACTTC
CDR3: CAWSPLAGVSEQYF

D: TRBD2
J: TRBJ2-3
V: TRBV7-2
length: 15
size: .
DNA: TGTGCCAGCAGCTTTAGCGGGCCCAGCACAGATACGCAGTATTTT
CDR3: CASSFSGPSTDTQYF

D: .
J: TRBJ1-5
V: TRBV4-2
length: 13
size: .
DNA: TGTGCCAGCAGCCAGGGCAGGGATCAGCCCCAGCATTTT
CDR3: CASSQGRDQPQHF

D: .
J: TRBJ2-7
V: TRBV30
length: 14
size: .
DNA: TGTGCCTGGAGGCGAGGGATCTTAGACTACGAGCAGTACTTC
CDR3: CAWRRGILDYEQYF

D: .
J: TRBJ1-5
V: TRBV7-6
length: 15
size: .
DNA: TGTGCCAGCAGCTTAGATATGTATAGCAATCAGCCCCAGCATTTT
CDR3: CASSLDMYSNQPQHF

D: .
J: TRBJ1-1
V: TRBV9
length: 12
size: .
DNA: TGTGCCAGCAGCGCTGGGGGGACTGAAGCTTTCTTT
CDR3: CASSAGGTEAFF

D: .
J: TRBJ2-5
V: TRBV19
length: 15
size: .
DNA: TGTGCCAGTAGTATAGCCCGAGGCAGTGGGGAGACCCAGTACTTC
CDR3: CASSIARGSGETQYF

D: TRBD1
J: TRBJ1-2
V: TRBV6-5
length: 13
size: .
DNA: TGTGCCAGCAGACAAATTAAGACAGGGGTTGGCACCTTC
CDR3: CASRQIKTGVGTF

D: TRBD1
J: TRBJ1-1
V: TRBV6-6
length: 15
size: once
DNA: TGTGCCAGCAGTTACGAGGGACAGGGTTGGACTGAAGCTTTCTTT
CDR3: CASSYEGQGWTEAFF

D: .
J: TRBJ1-2
V: TRBV28
length: 12
size: .
DNA: TGTGCCAGCAGGTCCAGGGGAGAGGGCTACACCTTC
CDR3: CASRSRGEGYTF

D: .
J: TRBJ1-2
V: TRBV2
length: 13
size: .
DNA: TGTGCCAGCAGTGAACAACAGGGCTATGGCTACACCTTC
CDR3: CASSEQQGYGYTF

D: .
J: TRBJ2-1
V: TRBV5-5
length: 11
size: .
DNA: TGTGCCAGCAGCCACGGGATAGAGCAGTTCTTC
CDR3: CASSHGIEQFF

D: .
J: TRBJ2-3
V: TRBV4-1
length: 12
size: .
DNA: TGCGCCAGCAGCCTGCCCCAGGATACGCAGTATTTT
CDR3: CASSLPQDTQYF

D: TRBD1
J: TRBJ2-2
V: TRBV4-2
length: 19
size: .
DNA: TGTGCCAGCAGCCAAGTGGTTAGGGGACAGGGGGCGAACACCGGGGAGCTGTTTTTT
CDR3: CASSQVVRGQGANTGELFF

D: .
J: TRBJ1-6
V: TRBV6-5
length: 14
size: .
DNA: TGTGCCAGCAGCGCCACAGGGTTTAATTCACCCCTCCACTTT
CDR3: CASSATGFNSPLHF